The 25 T cell receptor beta chains presented below share a single source sample, sequenced in a study of blood T cell repertoires in COVID-19. Profiling relied on immunoSEQ multiplex PCR, and the TCRdb table lists in-frame clones only, not all of them. The sample contains hundreds of thousands of clones, around 82% of which appear only once. Sample: peripheral blood. These receptors originate from a woman aged 40 to 49 with active or convalescent COVID-19.

CDR3 residues: CASGRSGNTIYF. CDR3 coding DNA: TGTGCTAGTGGCCGGTCTGGAAACACCATATATTTT. The V and J genes are TRBV12-5 and TRBJ1-3, with unresolved D. CDR1 is LGHNT and CDR2 is FRNRAP in the germline V gene. V lost 6 bases, J lost 1 base, and 4 bases lay in between. The CDR3 contains 12 residues.

The chain uses TRBV2 and TRBJ2-7; no clear D gene. The CDR3 length is 14 residues. Trimming took off 4 bases at V and 2 bases at J, with 12 bases between the two ends. Germline V CDR1 and CDR2: SNHLY, FYNNEI. CDR3 amino acids: CASSGVEVTYEQYF. In DNA form, the CDR3 reads TGTGCCAGCAGTGGGGTAGAGGTTACCTACGAGCAGTACTTC.

In this sample, this clone turned up once. The chain carries TRBV30 and TRBJ1-1, with no clear D. This CDR3 comprises 9 residues. Germline V lookup: CDR1 GTSNPN, CDR2 SVGIG (reference sequence). The CDR3 bases are TGTGCGTCCGGGGATGAAGCTTTCTTT. It translates to CASGDEAFF.

The CDR3 region is CASSPTRQMAGEQYF. CDR3 DNA: TGTGCCAGCTCACCAACGCGACAGATGGCCGGCGAGCAGTACTTC. The chain has TRBV18 and TRBJ2-7, with a tentative D call TRBD1 (5 bases). V was shortened by 2 bases and J by 6 bases, with 17 bases between the two germline ends. This CDR3 comprises 15 residues. The germline V gene has CDR1 KGHSH and CDR2 LQKENI.

Points on this clone: One end of the junction fails to match germline, which may point to a read error. V usage is TRBV15 and J usage is TRBJ2-1; possibly TRBD1 for D (6 bases). The V gene's germline CDR1 is LNHNV and CDR2 YYDKDF (reference sequence). The CDR3 runs 15 residues. The CDR3 here is CATSREQGTYNEQFF. The CDR3 DNA follows: TGTGCCACCAGCCGAGAGCAGGGGACCTACAATGAGCAGTTCTTC.

J is TRBJ2-1 and V is TRBV6-5; 10 nucleotides line up with TRBD2. Trimming took 8 bases from V and 4 from J; bases not matched to a gene: 5. Germline lookup yields CDR1 MNHEY and CDR2 SVGAGI. This CDR3 is built from 14 residues. CDR3 amino acids: CASEREGLYNEQFF. The CDR3 DNA is TGTGCCAGCGAGCGGGAGGGCCTGTACAATGAGCAGTTCTTC.

The rearrangement joins TRBV11-2 to TRBJ1-5; 10 nucleotides agree with TRBD1. The junction had 3 bases not matched to a gene; V was cut back by 5 bases and J by 5 bases. CDR3 length: 14 residues. Germline V gene data show CDR1 as SGHAT and CDR2 as FQNNGV. DNA of the CDR3: TGTGCCAGCAGCCGGGGGACAGGGGATCAGCCCCAGCATTTT. This gives the protein CASSRGTGDQPQHF.

The V and J genes are TRBV11-3 and TRBJ2-7; no clear D. The V end was cut by 5 bases, the J end by 2 bases, with 13 bases between. Germline CDR1 is SGHNT and CDR2 is YENEEA. This CDR3 is 14 amino acids long. The DNA of the CDR3 is TGTGCCAGCAGCCCGCGGATTAACCCCTACGAGCAGTACTTC. Translation gives CASSPRINPYEQYF. Drawing the rest from reference TRBV11-3 and TRBJ2-7, the complete variable domain is EAGVVQSPRYKIIEKKQPVAFWCNPISGHNTLYWYLQNLGQGPELLIRYENEEAVDDSQLPKDRFSAERLKGVDSTLKIQPAELGDSAVYLCASSPRINPYEQYFGPGTRLTVT.

The V and J genes are TRBV19 and TRBJ1-1; 7 positions match TRBD1. Trimming removed 6 bases from V and 5 bases from J; junction bases left unmatched: 15. The CDR3 is 16 amino acids. CDR1 is LNHDA, CDR2 SQIVND, per germline (reference sequence). CDR3 sequence: CASRRRFDRVDTEAFF. As DNA, the CDR3 is TGTGCCAGTAGGCGACGCTTTGACAGGGTGGATACTGAAGCTTTCTTT.

The chain links TRBV4-2 to TRBJ2-1, with D perhaps matching TRBD1 (6 bases). Trimming removed 1 base from V and 8 bases from J, with 12 bases in between. CDR3 length: 14 residues. CDR1 and CDR2 from the germline V gene are LGHNA and YNFKEQ. CDR3 sequence reads: CASSQGQGTDEQFF. The CDR3 coding sequence is TGTGCCAGCAGCCAAGGCCAGGGGACCGATGAGCAGTTCTTC.

The V call is TRBV6-1, the J call TRBJ2-7, with D possibly being TRBD1 (7 bases). The CDR3 runs to 14 residues. The germline gives CDR1 MNHNS, CDR2 SASEGT. Trimming stripped 3 bases from V and 3 bases from J, with 12 bases between. The CDR3 loop reads CASSERDRNYEQYF. CDR3 in DNA: TGTGCCAGCAGTGAGCGGGACAGAAACTACGAGCAGTACTTC.

The rearrangement joins TRBV12-3 or TRBV12-4 to TRBJ2-3; D ambiguous. Trimming removed 2 bases at V and 8 bases at J, with 5 bases between. The CDR3 extends over 11 amino acids. In nucleotides, the CDR3 is TGTGCCAGCAGTTTAATCGGTACGCAGTATTTT. Protein product: CASSLIGTQYF.

The V gene is TRBV2, the J gene TRBJ2-3; D not resolved. The CDR3 is 14 residues long. Germline V CDR1 and CDR2: SNHLY, FYNNEI. V lost 2 bases to trimming and J lost 2 bases, with 8 bases between them. CDR3 DNA sequence: TGTGCCAGCAGTGAAATTACTTTCACAGATACGCAGTATTTT. Its translation is CASSEITFTDTQYF.

The J gene is TRBJ2-6, the V gene TRBV4-2; TRBD2 might be the D (6 bases). Germline lookup yields CDR1 LGHNA and CDR2 YNFKEQ. This CDR3 contains 18 residues. V was shortened by 2 bases and J by 0 bases, with 14 bases between the two germline ends. CDR3 protein: CASSQPGTASSGANVLTF. The CDR3 DNA follows: TGTGCCAGCAGCCAACCCGGGACTGCCTCCTCTGGGGCCAACGTCCTGACTTTC.

The CDR3 sequence: CASSQDPTGSGNYGYTF. The CDR3 bases are TGCGCCAGCAGCCAAGACCCTACAGGGAGTGGAAACTATGGCTACACCTTC. J is TRBJ1-2 and V is TRBV4-1; D is perhaps TRBD1 (6 bases). The V and J ends lost 0 bases and 2 bases respectively, with 16 bases between them. The CDR3 runs 17 residues. CDR1 is MGHRA and CDR2 is YSYEKL in the germline V gene.

This chain connects TRBV7-9 to TRBJ1-1; a possible D gene is TRBD1 (5 bases). There are 13 residues in the CDR3. With 5 bases removed from V and 8 bases from J, the gap between germline ends came to 15 bases. Germline V gives CDR1 SEHNR, CDR2 FQNEAQ (reference sequence). This chain's CDR3 is CASSPPAAGEAFF. Here the CDR3 DNA reads TGTGCCAGCAGCCCCCCCGCGGCAGGGGAAGCTTTCTTT.

This chain uses TRBV2 with TRBJ1-2, with 7 bases fitting TRBD1. Germline CDR1 SNHLY, CDR2 FYNNEI. This CDR3 is 15 amino acids long. V lost 7 bases and J lost 5; bases outside the gene matches: 13. The CDR3 region has the DNA TGTGCCAGCACGATCTTCAGGGACAGAATTTATGGCTACACCTTC. It specifies CASTIFRDRIYGYTF.

This chain joins TRBV7-2 and TRBJ2-7; tentatively, D is TRBD2 (5 bases). Germline V lookup: CDR1 SGHTA, CDR2 FQGNSA. V lost 1 base, J lost 4 bases, and 11 bases lay in between. The CDR3 has 14 residues. The CDR3 is CASSLGENGYEQYF. DNA of the CDR3: TGTGCCAGCAGCTTAGGGGAGAACGGTTACGAGCAGTACTTC.

The rearrangement links TRBV6-2 or TRBV6-3 to TRBJ2-2; 9 nucleotides match TRBD2. The V segment lost 0 bases and the J segment 2 bases; nucleotides outside the gene matches: 7. The CDR3 consists of 18 residues. CDR1 is MNHEY and CDR2 is SVGEGT in the germline V gene. The CDR3 DNA reads as TGTGCCAGCAGTTACTCTCTATTAGCGGGGGAAAACACCGGGGAGCTGTTTTTT. This sequence encodes CASSYSLLAGENTGELFF.

The chain is built from TRBV10-3 and TRBJ2-3, with a weak D call TRBD2 (6 bases). Germline CDR1 reads ENHRY; CDR2 reads SYGVKD. The CDR3 covers 15 residues. With 5 bases removed from V and 0 bases from J, the gap between germline ends came to 12 bases. This chain's CDR3 is CAISPMTSSTDTQYF. CDR3 DNA sequence: TGTGCCATCAGTCCTATGACTAGTAGCACAGATACGCAGTATTTT.

There are a few counts of this clone. The gene calls are TRBV11-3 and TRBJ1-1; 7 positions agree with TRBD1. V gave up 5 bases and J gave up 11 bases; unmatched junction bases: 11. This CDR3 comprises 13 residues. CDR1 is SGHNT, CDR2 YENEEA, per germline. CDR3 DNA: TGTGCCAGCAGCAGGGTCATCAGGGGGGAGGCTTTCTTT. Translation: CASSRVIRGEAFF.

This chain connects TRBV19 to TRBJ1-1, with TRBD1 matching 10 bases. Per the germline V gene, CDR1 is LNHDA and CDR2 is SQIVND (reference sequence). The CDR3 spans 15 residues. Trimming at V came to 7 bases and at J to 5 bases, leaving 10 bases not matched to a gene. The CDR3, as DNA: TGTGCCAGTAATCAGTGGACAGGGGGGTGGACTGAAGCTTTCTTT. It encodes CASNQWTGGWTEAFF. Full variable domain (rest looked up from reference TRBV19 and TRBJ1-1): DGGITQSPKYLFRKEGQNVTLSCEQNLNHDAMYWYRQDPGQGLRLIYYSQIVNDFQKGDIAEGYSVSREKKESFPLTVTSAQKNPTAFYLCASNQWTGGWTEAFFGQGTRLTVV.

This chain joins TRBV6-2 or TRBV6-3 and TRBJ1-2, with D possibly TRBD1 on 6 matching bases. V shed 2 bases and J shed 6 bases, with 16 bases lying between them. Germline V gene data show CDR1 as MNHEY and CDR2 as SVGEGT. This CDR3 contains 15 residues. The CDR3 loop is CASSYIDRSDDGYTF. For the CDR3, the DNA is TGTGCCAGCAGTTACATCGACAGGAGTGATGATGGCTACACCTTC.

V and J are TRBV6-5 and TRBJ2-7; D possibly corresponds to TRBD2 (6 bases). Germline assignment: CDR1 MNHEY and CDR2 SVGAGI. The CDR3 covers 13 residues. The V end lost 1 base, the J end lost 6 bases, and 10 bases lay between the germline ends. DNA for the CDR3: TGTGCCAGCAGTTACTTTATGGGGGGCGAGCAGTACTTC. It codes for CASSYFMGGEQYF.

The chain links TRBV19 to TRBJ2-7, with D possibly being TRBD2 (5 bases). In germline, CDR1 is LNHDA, CDR2 SQIVND (reference sequence). V lost 3 bases to trimming and J lost 3 bases, with 18 bases between them. This CDR3 has 16 amino acids. CDR3 amino acids: CASSIVKLHRGYEQYF. In nucleotides, the CDR3 is TGTGCCAGTAGTATCGTCAAGCTTCATCGGGGCTACGAGCAGTACTTC.